A single sample is the source of the 3 T cell receptor beta chains below, sequenced in a study of shared clonotypes between healthy human individuals. The table came from immunoSEQ multiplex PCR; TCRdb's copy has only in-frame clones and leaves some out. Of hundreds of thousands of clones listed, about 95% were seen once; the top ten hold less than 0.06%. The sample taken for sequencing was naive CD4+ T cells sorted from blood. Subset noted: CD45RA+ positively selected. These receptors were taken from a young woman in good health.

This clone was detected a few times. Other DNA sequences in this sample translate to the same CDR3. The CDR3, as DNA: TGCGCCAGCAGCTTAGAGGAGACCCAGTACTTC. This codes for CASSLEETQYF. This chain connects TRBV5-1 to TRBJ2-5; no clear D. Per germline, CDR1 SGHRS and CDR2 YFSETQ. The CDR3 loop spans 11 amino acids. V was shortened by 2 bases and J by 5 bases, with 4 bases between the two germline ends.

The rearrangement uses TRBV5-1 and TRBJ2-7; 8 bases align to TRBD1. CDR3 length equals 14 residues. V was clipped by 3 bases and J by 5 bases; unmatched bases: 7. Germline V gene data show CDR1 as SGHRS and CDR2 as YFSETQ. The CDR3 loop reads CASSYQGASNEQYF. The CDR3 bases are TGCGCCAGCAGCTACCAGGGGGCGTCCAACGAGCAGTACTTC.

This chain joins TRBV10-3 and TRBJ2-1; 10 bases fit TRBD2. The germline gives CDR1 ENHRY, CDR2 SYGVKD. The CDR3 runs 18 residues. The V segment lost 0 bases and the J segment 9 bases; nucleotides outside the gene matches: 14. In DNA, the CDR3 is TGTGCCATCAGTGAGTCGACTCTTCTAGCGGGAGAGGTTGGTGAGCAGTTCTTC. Translating it yields CAISESTLLAGEVGEQFF.